A single sample gave rise to the 32 T cell receptor beta chains below, sequenced in a study of T cells in Graves' hyperthyroidism and ophthalmopathy. Regions amplified from RNA transcripts were the TCR beta CDR3 regions. During a first-round RT-PCR of the TCR CDR3, the HTBI primer set was used. Via MiXCR, TCRdb re-called the multiplex PCR reads, giving one row per CDR3 protein. The sample carries roughly 640,000 distinct CDR3 sequences, about a sixth recorded once. The sample was blood. These receptors were collected from a woman between 40 and 50 years old with Graves' ophthalmopathy.

In its sample, this clonotype was seen a few times. V usage is TRBV7-9 and J usage is TRBJ2-3, with D unresolved. The CDR3 totals 13 residues. Per germline, CDR1 SEHNR and CDR2 FQNEAQ (reference sequence). V lost 2 bases and J 4 bases, leaving 7 bases between the germline ends. CDR3 amino acids: CASSLLDADTQYF. CDR3 DNA: TGTGCCAGCAGCTTACTAGATGCAGATACGCAGTATTTT.

The table lists this clonotype with many counts. V gene TRBV11-2 combines with J gene TRBJ2-5; D is possibly TRBD2 (6 bases). Germline CDR1 and CDR2: SGHAT and FQNNGV. V was shortened by 5 bases and J by 7 bases, with 14 bases between the two germline ends. The CDR3 spans 13 residues. This CDR3 is CASSRGQGGTQYF. The DNA of the CDR3 is TGTGCCAGCAGCCGTGGCCAGGGAGGGACCCAGTACTTC.

This chain joins TRBV6-1 and TRBJ1-3, with D uncertain. CDR3 length: 15 amino acids. Germline V lookup: CDR1 MNHNS, CDR2 SASEGT. V was cut by 2 bases and J by 0 bases, with 8 bases left in between. DNA of the CDR3: TGTGCCAGCAGTGAAACCGCCGGCTCTGGAAACACCATATATTTT. Protein: CASSETAGSGNTIYF.

This clonotype was recorded a few times. The chain carries TRBV27 and TRBJ1-4; D is ambiguous. The CDR3 has 14 amino acids. Deletions cut 4 bases from V and 6 bases from J, with 12 bases between. CDR1 is MNHEY, CDR2 SMNVEV, per germline (reference sequence). CDR3 in amino acids: CASSSGGGYEKLFF. DNA for the CDR3: TGTGCCAGCAGTTCCGGTGGAGGGTATGAAAAACTGTTTTTT.

This clonotype has at least ten counts. The J gene is TRBJ2-7, the V gene TRBV6-2 or TRBV6-3; 11 nucleotides align to TRBD2. V was clipped by 6 bases and J by 7 bases; unmatched bases: 8. The CDR3 is 14 amino acids. Germline V gene sequence: CDR1 MNHEY, CDR2 SVGEGT. Here the CDR3 reads CASRRSGRAEEQYF. CDR3 sequence (DNA): TGTGCCAGCAGGCGTAGCGGGAGGGCCGAGGAGCAGTACTTC.

This chain links TRBV19 with TRBJ2-1; a weak D match, TRBD2 (6 bases). The ends were cut back, 5 bases at V and 6 bases at J, with 14 bases in the middle. Germline V CDR1 and CDR2: LNHDA, SQIVND (reference sequence). The length of the CDR3 is 14 residues. This chain's CDR3 is CASSSSGLVNEQFF. CDR3 coding DNA: TGTGCCAGTAGTTCAAGCGGGCTTGTCAATGAGCAGTTCTTC.

The chain joins TRBV20-1 to TRBJ2-5; 11 bases fit TRBD2. J lost 7 bases, V lost 4 bases, and 8 bases had no gene match. CDR1 DFQATT and CDR2 SNEGSKA come from the germline V gene (reference sequence). The CDR3 runs to 14 residues. The CDR3: CSANMGLAARTQYF. CDR3 DNA: TGCAGTGCTAATATGGGACTAGCGGCCCGGACCCAGTACTTC.

This clonotype has ten or more counts. This rearrangement joins TRBV6-1 to TRBJ1-5; TRBD1 agrees at 11 bases. V was clipped by 6 bases and J by 0 bases; unmatched bases: 7. This CDR3 has 17 amino acids. In germline, CDR1 is MNHNS, CDR2 SASEGT. CDR3 loop: CASSGGTGGLSNQPQHF. CDR3 nucleotides: TGTGCCAGCAGCGGCGGGACAGGGGGACTTAGCAATCAGCCCCAGCATTTT.

The sample holds many counts of this clonotype. This chain connects TRBV7-8 to TRBJ2-7; 11 nucleotides match TRBD1. This CDR3 spans 15 amino acids. J lost 6 bases, V lost 5 bases, and 9 bases had no gene match. CDR1 and CDR2 from the germline V gene are SGHVS and FQNEAQ. The CDR3 spells CASSRTGGPLGEQYF. CDR3 in DNA: TGTGCCAGCAGCCGGACAGGGGGCCCTTTAGGCGAGCAGTACTTC.

At least ten counts were recorded for this clonotype. This chain uses TRBV2 with TRBJ1-1, with D possibly TRBD1 on 5 matching bases. V was cut by 4 bases and J by 7 bases, with 10 bases left in between. The CDR3 length is 12 residues. In germline, CDR1 is SNHLY, CDR2 FYNNEI. CDR3 DNA: TGTGCCAGCAGTGTGGGGGAGGGTGAAGCTTTCTTT. Amino acids: CASSVGEGEAFF.

In its sample, this clonotype was seen many times. This CDR3 is CASSQSQADTQYF. CDR3 coding DNA: TGTGCCAGCAGCCAGAGCCAGGCAGATACGCAGTATTTT. The chain joins TRBV6-1 to TRBJ2-3; the D is unclear. The CDR3 spans 13 residues. Germline CDR1 reads MNHNS; CDR2 reads SASEGT. The V and J ends lost 6 bases and 4 bases respectively, with 11 bases between them.

The rearrangement joins TRBV12-3 or TRBV12-4 to TRBJ2-1; 12 nucleotides match TRBD2. CDR3 length equals 16 residues. V lost 3 bases and J lost 9; bases outside the gene matches: 9. Here the CDR3 DNA reads TGTGCCAGCAGTTTTTCTAGCGGGAGGGCCCTCCCTGAGCAGTTCTTC. As protein: CASSFSSGRALPEQFF.

Regarding this clonotype: With a much larger clone just one base away, this may be a read error. The rearrangement uses TRBV6-1 and TRBJ2-1; D possibly uses TRBD1 or TRBD2 (5 bases each). Germline values: CDR1 MNHNS, CDR2 SASEGT. Trimming took 8 bases from V and 8 from J, leaving 19 bases between them. CDR3 length: 14 amino acids. CDR3 protein: CASSGAGMVYEQFF. CDR3 nucleotides: TGTGCCAGCTCCGGGGCTGGGATGGTCTATGAGCAGTTCTTC.

The CDR3 sequence is CASSQLGGGANEKLFF. The CDR3 DNA reads TGTGCCAGCAGCCAATTAGGCGGGGGGGCTAATGAAAAACTGTTTTTT. The chain employs TRBV3-1 and TRBJ1-4, with D possibly matching TRBD1 (5 bases). The CDR3 spans 16 residues. Germline V gene lookup returns CDR1 LGHDT and CDR2 YNNKEL (reference sequence). Trimming removed 2 bases at V and 3 bases at J, with 13 bases between.

This clonotype was counted a few times. The genes are TRBV6-1 and TRBJ1-3; 7 nucleotides match TRBD1. CDR1 is MNHNS, CDR2 SASEGT, per germline. The J segment lost 0 bases and the V segment lost 8 bases, leaving 7 bases of the junction unmatched. This CDR3 is built from 15 residues. CDR3 sequence: CASGEGGYSGNTIYF. In DNA form, the CDR3 reads TGTGCCAGCGGAGAAGGGGGCTACTCTGGAAACACCATATATTTT.

The chain joins TRBV6-1 to TRBJ2-7; no clear D gene. The germline V gene encodes CDR1 MNHNS and CDR2 SASEGT. Trimming cost V 7 bases and J 3 bases, with 16 bases left between them. CDR3 size: 14 residues. CDR3 in amino acids: CASTVGYRNYEQYF. For the CDR3, the DNA is TGTGCCAGCACCGTAGGGTACAGAAACTACGAGCAGTACTTC.

The sample holds a few counts of this clonotype. This sequence joins TRBV9 and TRBJ2-3; 7 bases match TRBD2. The CDR3 is 16 amino acids. J gave up 0 bases and V 0 bases, and 4 bases lay outside the gene matches. The germline V gene has CDR1 SGDLS and CDR2 YYNGEE. CDR3 loop: CASSVGGSVSTDTQYF. DNA for the CDR3: TGTGCCAGCAGCGTAGGCGGGAGCGTTAGCACAGATACGCAGTATTTT.

The CDR3 coding sequence is TGCGCCAGCAGCACCCGGACTAGCGGGAGCTCAAATGAGCAGTTCTTC. Residues: CASSTRTSGSSNEQFF. The rearrangement uses TRBV5-1 and TRBJ2-1; 13 bases align to TRBD2. This CDR3 contains 16 residues. V dropped 4 bases and J dropped 7; count of bases not matched to a gene: 8. The germline gives CDR1 SGHRS, CDR2 YFSETQ. The entire variable domain, with the rest obtained from reference TRBV5-1 and TRBJ2-1, is as follows: KAGVTQTPRYLIKTRGQQVTLSCSPISGHRSVSWYQQTPGQGLQFLFEYFSETQRNKGNFPGRFSGRQFSNSRSEMNVSTLELGDSALYLCASSTRTSGSSNEQFFGPGTRLTVL.

This sequence joins TRBV6-2 or TRBV6-3 and TRBJ1-1; 12 bases fit TRBD1. The CDR3 has 15 residues. CDR1 and CDR2 (germline): MNHEY, SVGEGT. Trimming removed 5 bases from V and 6 bases from J; junction bases left unmatched: 7. The CDR3 loop reads CASSGGTGGVPEAFF. CDR3 nucleotides: TGTGCCAGCAGTGGGGGGACAGGGGGCGTCCCTGAAGCTTTCTTT.

This clonotype has at least ten counts. The chain carries TRBV3-1 and TRBJ1-1; D is uncertain. The V end lost 0 bases, the J end lost 5 bases, and 13 bases lay between the germline ends. Per germline, CDR1 LGHDT and CDR2 YNNKEL (reference sequence). This CDR3 spans 15 amino acids. The CDR3 sequence is CASSQDEGWWTEAFF. In DNA form, the CDR3 reads TGTGCCAGCAGCCAAGATGAGGGCTGGTGGACTGAAGCTTTCTTT.

This clonotype has a handful of counts. This rearrangement joins TRBV3-1 to TRBJ1-6; 8 positions agree with TRBD1. V trimming: 0 bases; J trimming: 7 bases; junction bases outside the gene matches: 5. CDR1 is LGHDT and CDR2 is YNNKEL in the germline V gene (reference sequence). The CDR3 has 16 amino acids. The CDR3 region is CASSQEAGGSNSPLHF. CDR3 coding DNA: TGTGCCAGCAGCCAAGAGGCAGGGGGCTCGAATTCACCCCTCCACTTT.

In its sample, this clonotype was seen a few times. The rearrangement joins TRBV3-1 to TRBJ2-2; TRBD2 aligns across 7 bases. J lost 1 base, V lost 1 base, and 3 bases had no gene match. CDR1 is LGHDT and CDR2 is YNNKEL in the germline V gene (reference sequence). There are 16 residues in the CDR3. The CDR3 sequence is CASSQVGGMNTGELFF. The CDR3 DNA reads TGTGCCAGCAGCCAAGTGGGGGGGATGAACACCGGGGAGCTGTTTTTT. Supplemented by reference TRBV3-1 and TRBJ2-2, the full variable domain reads DTAVSQTPKYLVTQMGNDKSIKCEQNLGHDTMYWYKQDSKKFLKIMFSYNNKELIINETVPNRFSPKSPDKAHLNLHINSLELGDSAVYFCASSQVGGMNTGELFFGEGSRLTVL.

The CDR3 spells CASSFWTGTSGNTIYF. In DNA, the CDR3 is TGTGCCAGCAGCTTTTGGACGGGTACCTCTGGAAACACCATATATTTT. The genes are TRBV5-5 and TRBJ1-3; D gene uncertain. Germline CDR1 reads SGHKS; CDR2 reads YYEKEE (reference sequence). Deletions cut 2 bases from V and 0 bases from J, with 12 bases between. The CDR3 covers 16 residues.

The rearrangement links TRBV6-2 or TRBV6-3 to TRBJ2-4, with D possibly TRBD1 on 5 matching bases. Trimming shortened V by 4 bases and J by 0 bases, and 19 bases separated the two germline ends. The CDR3 covers 18 residues. Germline CDR1 MNHEY, CDR2 SVGEGT. The CDR3 loop reads CASSFRVWGTSAKNIQYF. The CDR3 DNA reads TGTGCCAGCAGTTTCCGTGTGTGGGGCACCTCAGCCAAAAACATTCAGTACTTC.

This clonotype was seen repeatedly, ten times or more. The chain recombines TRBV6-8 with TRBJ1-5; 9 bases match TRBD1. CDR3 size: 20 residues. J lost 0 bases, V lost 2 bases, and 14 bases had no gene match. Germline V gene lookup returns CDR1 MNHGY and CDR2 SAAAGT. CDR3 amino acids: CASSYQPGQGTLYSNQPQHF. CDR3 in DNA: TGTGCCAGCAGTTACCAACCGGGACAGGGTACCTTATATAGCAATCAGCCCCAGCATTTT.

This clonotype appeared many times. The chain carries TRBV18 and TRBJ1-4; D may be TRBD1 (5 bases). Germline values: CDR1 KGHSH, CDR2 LQKENI. Trimming left V 3 bases short and J 8 bases short, with 10 bases between. The length of the CDR3 is 13 residues. The CDR3 loop is CASSPQGREKLFF. CDR3 in DNA: TGTGCCAGCTCACCCCAGGGAAGGGAAAAACTGTTTTTT.

The V and J genes are TRBV29-1 and TRBJ2-5; D not certain. This CDR3 spans 12 amino acids. CDR1 is SQVTM, CDR2 ANQGSEA, per germline. Trimming removed 3 bases from V and 4 bases from J, with 9 bases in between. The CDR3 region has the DNA TGCAGCGTTGAGAAGTCTATAGAGACCCAGTACTTC. Translation gives CSVEKSIETQYF.

This rearrangement joins TRBV24-1 to TRBJ2-1; 12 nucleotides match TRBD2. Trimming took 4 bases from V and 7 from J; bases not matched to a gene: 7. The CDR3 sequence is 16 residues long. Per the germline V gene, CDR1 is KGHDR and CDR2 is SFDVKD. The CDR3 bases are TGTGCCACCAGTGACCTGACTAGCGGGAGTACTAATGAGCAGTTCTTC. It specifies CATSDLTSGSTNEQFF.

This clonotype has more than one count but fewer than ten. Here the CDR3 reads CSAPRSTADNSPLHF. The CDR3 DNA follows: TGCAGTGCTCCAAGATCGACGGCAGATAATTCACCCCTCCACTTT. J is TRBJ1-6 and V is TRBV20-1, with unresolved D. With 5 bases removed from V and 5 bases from J, the gap between germline ends came to 16 bases. This CDR3 contains 15 residues. The germline V gene encodes CDR1 DFQATT and CDR2 SNEGSKA (reference sequence).

The gene calls are TRBV12-5 and TRBJ1-3; the D is unclear. Deletions cut 6 bases from V and 4 bases from J, with 13 bases between. This CDR3 spans 14 amino acids. CDR1 is LGHNT, CDR2 FRNRAP, per germline. CDR3 sequence reads: CASGPAAGGNTIYF. The CDR3, as DNA: TGTGCTAGTGGCCCGGCCGCGGGCGGAAACACCATATATTTT.

This clonotype was detected many times. The chain links TRBV6-2 or TRBV6-3 to TRBJ2-3; TRBD2 matches at 14 bases. Germline CDR1 MNHEY, CDR2 SVGEGT. Unmatched junction bases numbered 1, after V lost 2 bases and J lost 3 bases. The CDR3 is made up of 16 amino acids. The CDR3 DNA reads TGTGCCAGCAGTTACGGGACTAGCGGGAGTACAGATACGCAGTATTTT. Translating gives CASSYGTSGSTDTQYF.

In its sample, this clonotype was seen many times. DNA of the CDR3: TGTGCCACCCAGACTGTTGGGGAGACCCAGTACTTC. As protein: CATQTVGETQYF. The J gene is TRBJ2-5, the V gene TRBV6-1; no definite D call. The CDR3 has 12 amino acids. The V gene's germline CDR1 is MNHNS and CDR2 SASEGT. The V gene lost 10 bases and the J gene lost 5 bases, with 14 bases spanning the gap.